This passage covers 32 T cell receptor beta chains from one sample sequenced in a study of cytomegalovirus exposure and HLA in healthy donors. The PCR had 60 Vbeta and 13 Jbeta primers. The repertoire was sequenced with immunoSEQ multiplex PCR; TCRdb's copy has only in-frame clones and lacks some. Counted here are approximately 81,000 clones, over 70% occurring once; the ten biggest clones make up approximately 9%. Sequencing was done on a sample of PBMCs. The receptors were sampled from a man aged 35 to 55 in good health and CMV-seropositive.

The chain carries TRBV6-6 and TRBJ2-3; D gene uncertain. The CDR3 has 15 amino acids. V lost 0 bases to trimming and J lost 1 base, with 8 bases between them. Germline lookup yields CDR1 MNHNY and CDR2 SVGAGI (reference sequence). The CDR3 loop reads CASSYSSSGTDTQYF. In nucleotides, the CDR3 is TGTGCCAGCAGTTACTCTTCCTCGGGCACAGATACGCAGTATTTT.

The chain carries TRBV6-6 and TRBJ1-2; 10 bases map to TRBD1. The CDR3 extends over 13 amino acids. With V trimmed by 6 bases and J by 8 bases, 6 bases remained unmatched. In germline, CDR1 is MNHNY, CDR2 SVGAGI (reference sequence). CDR3: CASRGQGVDGYTF. DNA for the CDR3: TGTGCCAGCAGAGGACAGGGGGTGGACGGCTACACCTTC.

This chain uses TRBV29-1 with TRBJ2-5, with 15 bases that match TRBD2. Germline assignment: CDR1 SQVTM and CDR2 ANQGSEA. Losses at the gene ends were 3 bases for V and 5 bases for J; bases not matched to a gene: 4. The CDR3 has 15 residues. Here the CDR3 reads CSVDWTSGRGETQYF. The CDR3 DNA reads as TGCAGCGTTGACTGGACTAGCGGGAGGGGGGAGACCCAGTACTTC.

This rearrangement joins TRBV14 to TRBJ2-2; 10 bases are shared with TRBD1. CDR3 length equals 16 residues. CDR1 and CDR2 from the germline V gene are SGHDN and FVKESK. Trimming at V came to 5 bases and at J to 5 bases, leaving 8 bases not matched to a gene. CDR3 coding DNA: TGTGCCAGCAGCTATATGACAGGGGGCCGGACCGGGGAGCTGTTTTTT. Protein product: CASSYMTGGRTGELFF.

The chain carries TRBV11-3 and TRBJ2-3; the match to TRBD2 covers 8 bases. Germline lookup yields CDR1 SGHNT and CDR2 YENEEA. CDR3 length: 15 residues. Trimming at V came to 5 bases and at J to 2 bases, leaving 6 bases not matched to a gene. The CDR3 is CASSPRRGATDTQYF. The DNA for the CDR3 is TGTGCCAGCAGCCCACGGCGGGGGGCCACAGATACGCAGTATTTT. The full variable domain, rest sourced from reference TRBV11-3 and TRBJ2-3, is EAGVVQSPRYKIIEKKQPVAFWCNPISGHNTLYWYLQNLGQGPELLIRYENEEAVDDSQLPKDRFSAERLKGVDSTLKIQPAELGDSAVYLCASSPRRGATDTQYFGPGTRLTVL.

The chain combines TRBV10-3 with TRBJ1-5; D is possibly TRBD1 (6 bases). This CDR3 has 13 residues. Germline-derived CDR1 and CDR2 are ENHRY and SYGVKD. Trimming took 6 bases from V and 3 from J, leaving 9 bases between them. CDR3 nucleotide sequence: TGTGCCATCAGGACAGGATCCAATCAGCCCCAGCATTTT. Translating it yields CAIRTGSNQPQHF.

This rearrangement joins TRBV13 to TRBJ2-5, with 9 bases identical to TRBD1. Looked up from germline, CDR1 is PRHDT and CDR2 is FYEKMQ (reference sequence). This CDR3 is built from 16 residues. V shed 5 bases and J 0 bases; nucleotides not matched to a gene: 7. The CDR3 bases are TGTGCCAGCAGCCCCCGACAGGGGGAAAACCAAGAGACCCAGTACTTC. Protein: CASSPRQGENQETQYF.

This clone was seen only once. This rearrangement joins TRBV4-1 to TRBJ1-3; a weak D match, TRBD1 (6 bases). The V gene's germline CDR1 is MGHRA and CDR2 YSYEKL. This CDR3 has 15 residues. V was trimmed by 4 bases and J by 2 bases, leaving 12 bases between them. The CDR3 DNA follows: TGCGCCAGCAGCCTACAAGACAGGACTGGAAACACCATATATTTT. It translates to CASSLQDRTGNTIYF.

V usage is TRBV6-5 and J usage is TRBJ2-3; 7 bases agree with TRBD2. CDR1 and CDR2 from the germline V gene are MNHEY and SVGAGI. With V trimmed by 6 bases and J by 3 bases, 6 bases remained unmatched. The CDR3 spans 14 residues. CDR3 protein: CASRPGGGTDTQYF. As DNA, the CDR3 is TGTGCCAGCAGACCGGGAGGAGGGACAGATACGCAGTATTTT.

V and J are TRBV5-1 and TRBJ1-4; 7 bases fit TRBD1. J gave up 0 bases and V 0 bases, and 2 bases lay outside the gene matches. Germline CDR1 SGHRS, CDR2 YFSETQ. The CDR3 has 16 residues. The CDR3, as DNA: TGCGCCAGCAGCTTGGGGGACAGACCAACTAATGAAAAACTGTTTTTT. As protein: CASSLGDRPTNEKLFF.

The chain recombines TRBV7-6 with TRBJ2-1; the D gene is possibly TRBD2 (6 bases). V lost 6 bases and J lost 0, with 9 bases in between. The CDR3 loop spans 14 amino acids. Germline loops: CDR1 SGHVS, CDR2 FNYEAQ. The CDR3 sequence is CASSPGSSYNEQFF. As DNA, the CDR3 is TGTGCCAGCAGTCCCGGGAGCTCCTACAATGAGCAGTTCTTC.

The chain couples TRBV6-6 to TRBJ2-5; D is uncertain. V was clipped by 8 bases and J by 5 bases, with 18 bases between them. CDR3 size: 14 residues. Germline assignment: CDR1 MNHNY and CDR2 SVGAGI (reference sequence). The CDR3 DNA reads as TGTGCCAGCTCCGAACCCTCAGGAAGGGAGACCCAGTACTTC. Translating it yields CASSEPSGRETQYF.

V usage is TRBV28 and J usage is TRBJ1-4; D remains unclear. This CDR3 spans 11 amino acids. Trimming took 7 bases from V and 8 from J, leaving 8 bases between them. Germline V gene lookup returns CDR1 MDHEN and CDR2 SYDVKM. CDR3 in amino acids: CASNRGEKLFF. CDR3 coding DNA: TGTGCCAGCAACAGAGGGGAAAAACTGTTTTTT.

V is TRBV2 and J is TRBJ2-3; D is ambiguous. The CDR3 is 12 amino acids. With 2 bases removed from V and 6 bases from J, the gap between germline ends came to 6 bases. From germline, CDR1 is SNHLY and CDR2 FYNNEI. The CDR3 sequence is CASSETGDTQYF. The CDR3 nucleotides read TGTGCCAGCAGTGAAACCGGGGATACGCAGTATTTT.

V gene TRBV5-6 combines with J gene TRBJ2-1, with a tentative D call TRBD1 (7 bases). The CDR3 spans 15 residues. The ends were cut back, 4 bases at V and 2 bases at J, with 13 bases in the middle. The germline V gene encodes CDR1 SGHDT and CDR2 YYEEEE. The CDR3 reads CASSPRGRPYNEQFF. CDR3 in DNA: TGTGCCAGCAGCCCCAGGGGGAGGCCCTACAATGAGCAGTTCTTC.

Details on this clone: At one boundary the junction diverges from the germline segment, which might be a read error. Here the CDR3 reads CASIIPSAELPDKSPLHF. CDR3 sequence (DNA): TGTGCCAGCATTATCCCCTCGGCGGAGCTCCCGGATAAGTCACCCCTCCACTTT. V and J are TRBV6-4 and TRBJ1-6; D uncertain. Per the germline V gene, CDR1 is MRHNA and CDR2 is SNTAGT. This CDR3 contains 18 residues.

J is TRBJ2-7 and V is TRBV28; 7 nucleotides agree with TRBD1. Germline CDR1 MDHEN, CDR2 SYDVKM. This CDR3 spans 14 amino acids. V was clipped by 3 bases and J by 2 bases; unmatched bases: 4. This CDR3 reads CASSFPTGAYEQYF. The CDR3 region has the DNA TGTGCCAGCAGTTTCCCCACAGGGGCCTACGAGCAGTACTTC.

The genes are TRBV15 and TRBJ1-5; the D gene is possibly TRBD1 (5 bases). Deletions cut 3 bases from V and 8 bases from J, with 17 bases between. CDR1 is LNHNV, CDR2 YYDKDF, per germline (reference sequence). The CDR3 spans 15 residues. The CDR3 is CATSRGLTGEKPQHF. The CDR3 nucleotides read TGTGCCACCAGCAGGGGACTGACGGGGGAAAAGCCCCAGCATTTT.

The V and J genes are TRBV29-1 and TRBJ2-2; 9 nucleotides align to TRBD2. Trimming removed 7 bases from V and 2 bases from J; junction bases left unmatched: 14. The CDR3 totals 17 residues. CDR1 is SQVTM and CDR2 is ANQGSEA in the germline V gene. The CDR3 loop reads CSASSQRGVLNTGELFF. CDR3 nucleotides: TGCAGCGCCAGCAGTCAGCGGGGGGTCTTAAACACCGGGGAGCTGTTTTTT.

In its sample, this clone ranks as medium-sized. J is TRBJ2-2 and V is TRBV5-5, with 7 bases aligning to TRBD1. The CDR3 contains 17 residues. Germline values: CDR1 SGHKS, CDR2 YYEKEE (reference sequence). The V and J ends lost 0 bases and 7 bases, in that order; junction bases with no gene match: 12. CDR3 region: CASSLVVDAGGIGELFF. The DNA for the CDR3 is TGTGCCAGCAGCTTGGTAGTCGATGCAGGGGGAATCGGGGAGCTGTTTTTT. The full variable domain, its missing parts supplied by reference TRBV5-5 and TRBJ2-2, is DAGVTQSPTHLIKTRGQQVTLRCSPISGHKSVSWYQQVLGQGPQFIFQYYEKEERGRGNFPDRFSARQFPNYSSELNVNALLLGDSALYLCASSLVVDAGGIGELFFGEGSRLTVL.

V usage is TRBV19 and J usage is TRBJ2-7; 10 positions agree with TRBD2. Trimming cost V 2 bases and J 5 bases; bases outside gene matches: 6. The V gene's germline CDR1 is LNHDA and CDR2 SQIVND (reference sequence). This CDR3 comprises 15 residues. DNA for the CDR3: TGTGCCAGTAGTATATCGTCTAGCGGGGGAAACGAGCAGTACTTC. Its protein is CASSISSSGGNEQYF. The full variable domain, in which reference TRBV19 and TRBJ2-7 provide the parts outside the CDR3, is DGGITQSPKYLFRKEGQNVTLSCEQNLNHDAMYWYRQDPGQGLRLIYYSQIVNDFQKGDIAEGYSVSREKKESFPLTVTSAQKNPTAFYLCASSISSSGGNEQYFGPGTRLTVT.

The chain is built from TRBV5-6 and TRBJ1-3, with 9 bases identical to TRBD1. V shed 3 bases, J shed 0 bases, and the junction held 4 bases outside the gene matches. CDR1 is SGHDT, CDR2 YYEEEE, per germline. The CDR3 sequence is 16 residues long. The DNA of the CDR3 is TGTGCCAGCAGCTCCACAGGGGGCTACTCTGGAAACACCATATATTTT. It yields the protein CASSSTGGYSGNTIYF.

This chain uses TRBV7-2 with TRBJ1-5; D remains unclear. From germline, CDR1 is SGHTA and CDR2 FQGNSA. The CDR3 is 15 residues long. V shed 8 bases and J shed 2 bases, with 16 bases lying between them. The CDR3, as DNA: TGTGCCAGCGCCACCCGGGAAGGAGGCAATCAGCCCCAGCATTTT. It is translated as CASATREGGNQPQHF.

J is TRBJ1-2 and V is TRBV6-1; D uncertain. The CDR3 length is 14 residues. Trimming left V 3 bases short and J 6 bases short, with 14 bases between. From germline, CDR1 is MNHNS and CDR2 SASEGT. CDR3 protein: CASSDPGRVNGYTF. Here the CDR3 DNA reads TGTGCCAGCAGTGACCCTGGTCGAGTTAATGGCTACACCTTC.

The CDR3 loop is CASSEAKFRDYTEAFF. Here the CDR3 DNA reads TGTGCCAGCAGTGAAGCTAAATTCCGGGATTACACTGAAGCTTTCTTT. The J gene is TRBJ1-1, the V gene TRBV6-1; D is ambiguous. The length of the CDR3 is 16 residues. V shed 0 bases and J shed 3 bases, with 14 bases lying between them. CDR1 is MNHNS and CDR2 is SASEGT in the germline V gene.

This rearrangement joins TRBV25-1 to TRBJ1-2; perhaps TRBD1 as D (5 bases). Germline V gives CDR1 MGHDK, CDR2 SYGVNS. This CDR3 is 13 amino acids long. V was trimmed by 3 bases and J by 4 bases, leaving 9 bases between them. CDR3 sequence: CASSDGRVYGYTF. The CDR3 bases are TGTGCCAGCAGTGATGGCAGGGTCTATGGCTACACCTTC.

Remarks on this clone: Other DNA sequences of this sample code for an identical CDR3. The chain links TRBV5-1 to TRBJ1-4; 10 bases are a match to TRBD1. Germline trimming cut 2 bases from V and 3 bases from J; bases unmatched to any gene: 7. The CDR3 sequence is 17 residues long. Per the germline V gene, CDR1 is SGHRS and CDR2 is YFSETQ. The CDR3 is CASSLGQGEGANEKLFF. DNA of the CDR3: TGCGCCAGCAGCTTAGGACAGGGGGAAGGTGCTAATGAAAAACTGTTTTTT. Variable domain in full (rest from reference TRBV5-1 and TRBJ1-4): KAGVTQTPRYLIKTRGQQVTLSCSPISGHRSVSWYQQTPGQGLQFLFEYFSETQRNKGNFPGRFSGRQFSNSRSEMNVSTLELGDSALYLCASSLGQGEGANEKLFFGSGTQLSVL.

J is TRBJ2-7 and V is TRBV10-2, with D perhaps TRBD1 (6 bases). CDR1 WSHSY and CDR2 SAAADI come from the germline V gene. CDR3 length equals 14 residues. V lost 6 bases, J lost 6 bases, and 18 bases lay in between. CDR3 coding DNA: TGCGCCAGCAGGAGGGGGTCTGTCTTGTCCGAGCAGTACTTC. Translating it yields CASRRGSVLSEQYF.

This rearrangement joins TRBV28 to TRBJ2-3; 9 positions match TRBD1. From germline, CDR1 is MDHEN and CDR2 SYDVKM. The CDR3 sequence is 16 residues long. With V trimmed by 2 bases and J by 6 bases, 9 bases remained unmatched. Here the CDR3 reads CASSLPGTGKLDTQYF. For the CDR3, the DNA is TGTGCCAGCAGTTTACCCGGGACAGGGAAGTTGGATACGCAGTATTTT.

The chain joins TRBV2 to TRBJ1-5; tentatively, D is TRBD1 (6 bases). Germline V gene data show CDR1 as SNHLY and CDR2 as FYNNEI. The V gene lost 4 bases and the J gene lost 7 bases, with 14 bases spanning the gap. The CDR3 has 14 residues. CDR3 sequence: CASSGDMGGQPQHF. The DNA for the CDR3 is TGTGCCAGCAGTGGGGACATGGGCGGGCAGCCCCAGCATTTT.

This clone was detected only once. This sequence joins TRBV10-2 and TRBJ2-7; 7 bases match TRBD1. Germline values: CDR1 WSHSY, CDR2 SAAADI. The CDR3 is 16 amino acids. The junction had 13 bases not matched to a gene; V was cut back by 6 bases and J by 2 bases. The CDR3 DNA reads TGCGCCAGCAGGGAGACAGGGACCACCTTCACCTACGAGCAGTACTTC. Translating gives CASRETGTTFTYEQYF.

The V gene is TRBV2, the J gene TRBJ1-5; D might be TRBD1 (5 bases). The CDR3 totals 14 residues. CDR1 is SNHLY, CDR2 FYNNEI, per germline. Trimming cost V 1 base and J 7 bases, with 11 bases left between them. The CDR3 sequence is CASSEGGGAQPQHF. CDR3 DNA sequence: TGTGCCAGCAGTGAAGGGGGAGGGGCCCAGCCCCAGCATTTT.